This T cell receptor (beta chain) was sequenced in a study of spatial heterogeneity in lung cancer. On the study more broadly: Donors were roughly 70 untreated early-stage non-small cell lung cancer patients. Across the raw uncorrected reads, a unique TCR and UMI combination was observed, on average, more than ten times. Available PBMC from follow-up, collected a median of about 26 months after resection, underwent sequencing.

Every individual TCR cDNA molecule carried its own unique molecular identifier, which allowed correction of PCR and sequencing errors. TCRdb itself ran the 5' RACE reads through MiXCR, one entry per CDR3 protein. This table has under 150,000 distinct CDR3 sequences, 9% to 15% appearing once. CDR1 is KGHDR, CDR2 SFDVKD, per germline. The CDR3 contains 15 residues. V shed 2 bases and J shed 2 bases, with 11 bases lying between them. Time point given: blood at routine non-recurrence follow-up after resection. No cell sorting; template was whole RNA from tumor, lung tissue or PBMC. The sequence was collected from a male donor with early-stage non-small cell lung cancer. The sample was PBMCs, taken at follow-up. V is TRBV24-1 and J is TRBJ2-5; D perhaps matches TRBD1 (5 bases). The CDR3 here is CATSDYRTPQETQYF. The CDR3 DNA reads TGTGCCACCAGTGATTATAGGACACCACAAGAGACCCAGTACTTC.